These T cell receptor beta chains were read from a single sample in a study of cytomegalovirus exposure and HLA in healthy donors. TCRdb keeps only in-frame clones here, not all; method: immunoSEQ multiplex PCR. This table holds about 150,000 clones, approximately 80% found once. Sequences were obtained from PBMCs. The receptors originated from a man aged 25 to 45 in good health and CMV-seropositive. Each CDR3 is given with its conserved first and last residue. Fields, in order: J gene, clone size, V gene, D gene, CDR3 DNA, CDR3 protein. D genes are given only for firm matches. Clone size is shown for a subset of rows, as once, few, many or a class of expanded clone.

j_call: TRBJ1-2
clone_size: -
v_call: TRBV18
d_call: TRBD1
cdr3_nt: TGTGCCAGCTCACCCGGGACAGACTTCTATGGCTACACCTTC
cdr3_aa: CASSPGTDFYGYTF

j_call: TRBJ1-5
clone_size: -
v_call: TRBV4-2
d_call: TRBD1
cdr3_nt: TGTGCCAGCAGCCCGGGGTGTTGTAACGGCAGGGGGAATCTTTATAGCAATCAGCCCCAGCATTTT
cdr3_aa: CASSPGCCNGRGNLYSNQPQHF

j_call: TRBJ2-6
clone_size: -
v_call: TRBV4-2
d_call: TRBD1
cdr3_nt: TGTGCCAGCAGCCAAGCCCCCACAGGGGTCGGGGCCAACGTCCTGACTTTC
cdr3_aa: CASSQAPTGVGANVLTF

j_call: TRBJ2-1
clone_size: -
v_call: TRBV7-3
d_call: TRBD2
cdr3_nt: TGTGCCAGCAGCGGGGGAGGAGCGGGAGTGCAGTTCTTC
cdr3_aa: CASSGGGAGVQFF

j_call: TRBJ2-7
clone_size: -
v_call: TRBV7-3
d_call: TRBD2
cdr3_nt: TGTGCCAGCAGCCAACTAGCGGGAGGGCCCTACGAGCAGTACTTC
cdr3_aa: CASSQLAGGPYEQYF

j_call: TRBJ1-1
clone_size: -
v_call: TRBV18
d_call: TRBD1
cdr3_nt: TGTGCCAGCTCAGTTACGACAGGGGTCGACACTGAAGCTTTCTTT
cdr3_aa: CASSVTTGVDTEAFF

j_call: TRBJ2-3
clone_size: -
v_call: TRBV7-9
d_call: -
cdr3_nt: TGTGCCAGCAGCTTCTACGGGAGTCCGGATACGCAGTATTTT
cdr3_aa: CASSFYGSPDTQYF

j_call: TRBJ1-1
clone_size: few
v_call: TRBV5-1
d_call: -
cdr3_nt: TGCGCCAGCAGCTTGGTAGGGCAGGGTAACACTGAAGCTTTCTTT
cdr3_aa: CASSLVGQGNTEAFF

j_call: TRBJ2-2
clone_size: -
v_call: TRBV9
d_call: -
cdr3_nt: TGTGCCAGCAGCTACCCCCAGGGCCTCGCGAACACCGGGGAGCTGTTTTTT
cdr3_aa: CASSYPQGLANTGELFF

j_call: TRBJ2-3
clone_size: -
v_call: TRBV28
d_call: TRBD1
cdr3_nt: TGTGCCAGCAGCACGAAAGAACCGGGACAGGGGGCAGATACGCAGTATTTT
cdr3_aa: CASSTKEPGQGADTQYF

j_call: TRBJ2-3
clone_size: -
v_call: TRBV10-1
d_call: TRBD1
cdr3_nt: TGCGCCAGCAGTGAGGGACAGGGGAGCACAGATACGCAGTATTTT
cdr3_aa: CASSEGQGSTDTQYF

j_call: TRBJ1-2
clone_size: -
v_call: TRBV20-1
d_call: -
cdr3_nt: TGCAGTGCAAAGACAGACTATGGCTACACCTTC
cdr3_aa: CSAKTDYGYTF

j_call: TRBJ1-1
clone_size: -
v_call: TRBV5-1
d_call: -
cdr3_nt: TGCGCCAGCAGCCTGGTGATTAGCGGGAATGAAGCTTTCTTT
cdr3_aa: CASSLVISGNEAFF

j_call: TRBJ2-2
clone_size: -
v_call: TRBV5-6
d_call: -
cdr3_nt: TGTGCCAGCAGCGGCCTCGGGGATTTACCCGGGGAGCTGTTTTTT
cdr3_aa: CASSGLGDLPGELFF

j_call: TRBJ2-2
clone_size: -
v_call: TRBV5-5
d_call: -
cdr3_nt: TGTGCCAGCAGCTTATCGCCGCAGGCCCCCGGGGAGCTGTTTTTT
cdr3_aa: CASSLSPQAPGELFF

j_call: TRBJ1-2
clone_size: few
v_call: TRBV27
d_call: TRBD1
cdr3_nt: TGTGCCAGCGGGGAACCGGGACAGGGGGTTTATGGCTACACCTTC
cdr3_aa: CASGEPGQGVYGYTF

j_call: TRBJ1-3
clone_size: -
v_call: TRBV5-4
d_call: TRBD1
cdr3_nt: TGTGCCAGCAGCCGGGGGACAGGGGTTGGAAACACCATATATTTT
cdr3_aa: CASSRGTGVGNTIYF

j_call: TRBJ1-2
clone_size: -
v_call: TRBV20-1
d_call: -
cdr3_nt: TGCAGTGCCAGATCGGAGGCGAGCTACACCTTC
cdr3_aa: CSARSEASYTF

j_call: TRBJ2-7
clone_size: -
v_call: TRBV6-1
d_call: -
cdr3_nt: TGTGCCAGCAGCGTCTCTAGCTTTTACGAGCAGTACTTC
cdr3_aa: CASSVSSFYEQYF

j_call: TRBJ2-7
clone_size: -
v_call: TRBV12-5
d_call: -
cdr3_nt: TGTGCTAGTGGTTTGGGGACAGTCTCCTACGAGCAGTACTTC
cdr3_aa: CASGLGTVSYEQYF

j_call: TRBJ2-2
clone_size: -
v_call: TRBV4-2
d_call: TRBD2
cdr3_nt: TGTGCCAGCAGCCAAGATCTCAGCGGGAGTTCCGGGGAGCTGTTTTTT
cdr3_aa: CASSQDLSGSSGELFF

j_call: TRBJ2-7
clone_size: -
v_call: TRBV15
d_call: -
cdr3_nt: TGTGCCACCAGCAAAAATAAGGGGAGGGTGGGACGGAAGGACAGGGACATTTACGAGCAGTACTTC
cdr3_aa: CATSKNKGRVGRKDRDIYEQYF

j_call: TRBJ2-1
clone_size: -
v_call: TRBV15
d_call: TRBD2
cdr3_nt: TGTGCCACCAGCAGATCTTGGACTAGCGCCTACAATGAGCAGTTCTTC
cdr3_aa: CATSRSWTSAYNEQFF

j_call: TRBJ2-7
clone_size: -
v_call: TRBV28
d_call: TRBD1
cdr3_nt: TGTGCCAGCAGTTACTCCGACAGGGTGAGTCGCGAGCAGTACTTC
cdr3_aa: CASSYSDRVSREQYF

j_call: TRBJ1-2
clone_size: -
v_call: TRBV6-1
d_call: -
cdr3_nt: TGTGCCAGCACCAGGGACTATGGCTACACCTTC
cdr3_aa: CASTRDYGYTF

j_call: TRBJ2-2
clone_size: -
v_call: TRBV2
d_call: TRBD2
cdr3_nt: TGTGCCAGCCGACTAGCGGGGGTGAACACCGGGGAGCTGTTTTTT
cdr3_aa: CASRLAGVNTGELFF

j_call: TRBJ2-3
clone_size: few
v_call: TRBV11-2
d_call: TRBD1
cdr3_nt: TGTGCCAGCAGCCCCGTGACAGGGGACCACACAGATACGCAGTATTTT
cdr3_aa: CASSPVTGDHTDTQYF

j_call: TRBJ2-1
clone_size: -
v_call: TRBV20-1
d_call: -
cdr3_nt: TGCAGTGCTACAAATGAGCAGTTCTTC
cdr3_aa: CSATNEQFF

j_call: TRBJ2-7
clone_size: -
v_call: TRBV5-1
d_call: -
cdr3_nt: TGCGCCAGCAGCTTGAGCGCGGGGACGGGGTACGAGCAGTACTTC
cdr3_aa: CASSLSAGTGYEQYF

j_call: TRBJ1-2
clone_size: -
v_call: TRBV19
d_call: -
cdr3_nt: TGTGCCAGTAGCCACGTTGACAGTTATGGCTACACCTTC
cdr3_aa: CASSHVDSYGYTF

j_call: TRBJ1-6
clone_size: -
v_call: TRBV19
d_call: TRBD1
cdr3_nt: TGTGCCAGTAGTAGAAGGGCCGACAGGGGGCTGATGTCCAATTCACCCCTCCACTTT
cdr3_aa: CASSRRADRGLMSNSPLHF

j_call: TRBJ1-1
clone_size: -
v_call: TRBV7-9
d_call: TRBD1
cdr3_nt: TGTGCCAGCAGCTTAAGGGTAGGGGACAGGGGGTTTGGCACTGAAGCTTTCTTT
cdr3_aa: CASSLRVGDRGFGTEAFF

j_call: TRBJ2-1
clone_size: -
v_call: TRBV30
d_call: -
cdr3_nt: TGTGCCTGTCACCGGGACACGGGACCCAATGAGCAGTTCTTC
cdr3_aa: CACHRDTGPNEQFF

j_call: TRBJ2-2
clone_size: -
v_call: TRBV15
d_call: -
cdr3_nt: TGTGCCACCAGCAGAGATCAAGGGGGCACCGGGGAGCTGTTTTTT
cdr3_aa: CATSRDQGGTGELFF

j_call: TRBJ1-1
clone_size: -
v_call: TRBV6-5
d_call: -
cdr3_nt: TGTGCCAGCAGTTCGTACACTGAAGCTTTCTTT
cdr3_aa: CASSSYTEAFF

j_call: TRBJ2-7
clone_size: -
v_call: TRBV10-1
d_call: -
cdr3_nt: TGCGCCAGCAGTTCCGACATTTCCTACGAGCAGTACTTC
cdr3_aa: CASSSDISYEQYF

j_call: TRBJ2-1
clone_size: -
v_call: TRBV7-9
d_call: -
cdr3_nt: TGTGCCAGCAGCAATACCCCAACTAGTCCGATTTCAGTTGAGCAGTTCTTC
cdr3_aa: CASSNTPTSPISVEQFF

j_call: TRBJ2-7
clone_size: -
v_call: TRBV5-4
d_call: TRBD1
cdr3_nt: TGTGCCAGCAGCTGGAGACAGGGGTCCTACGAGCAGTACTTC
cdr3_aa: CASSWRQGSYEQYF

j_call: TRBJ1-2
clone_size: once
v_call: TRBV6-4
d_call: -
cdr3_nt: TGTGCCAGCATAGTCGGAATAGCGACCTTC
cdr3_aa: CASIVGIATF

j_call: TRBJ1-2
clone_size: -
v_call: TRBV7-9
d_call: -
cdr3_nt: TGTGCCAGCAGCTTAGGGGCAGCTAACTATGGCTACACCTTC
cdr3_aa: CASSLGAANYGYTF

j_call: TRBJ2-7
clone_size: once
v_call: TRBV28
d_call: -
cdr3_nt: TGTGCCAGCAGTTCAGGGGTCCACGAGCAGTACTTC
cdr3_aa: CASSSGVHEQYF

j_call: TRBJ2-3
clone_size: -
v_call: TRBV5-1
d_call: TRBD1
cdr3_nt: TGCGCCAGCAGCTCGGGACAGGGCACAGATACGCAGTATTTT
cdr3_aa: CASSSGQGTDTQYF

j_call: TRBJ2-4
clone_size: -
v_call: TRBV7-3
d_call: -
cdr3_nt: TGTGCCAGCAGCCCAGGTCCGGGGATAGACATTCAGTACTTC
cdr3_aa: CASSPGPGIDIQYF

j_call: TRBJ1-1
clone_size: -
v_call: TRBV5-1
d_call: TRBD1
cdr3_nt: TGCGCCAGCAGCTTGATCGGACAGGGTGGGTGGAGCACTGAAGCTTTCTTT
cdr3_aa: CASSLIGQGGWSTEAFF

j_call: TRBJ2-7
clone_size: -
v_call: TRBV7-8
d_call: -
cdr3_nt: TGTGCCAGCAGCTTGGCTGGGAGCGACGAGCAGTACTTC
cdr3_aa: CASSLAGSDEQYF

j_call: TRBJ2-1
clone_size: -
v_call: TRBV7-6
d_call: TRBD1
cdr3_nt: TGTGCCAGCAGCTTGGGACAGGGGGGTAATGAGCAGTTCTTC
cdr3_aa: CASSLGQGGNEQFF

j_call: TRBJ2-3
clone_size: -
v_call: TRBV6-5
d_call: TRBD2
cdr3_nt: TGTGCCAGCAGTTATAGCGGGGGGGACACAGATACGCAGTATTTT
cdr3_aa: CASSYSGGDTDTQYF

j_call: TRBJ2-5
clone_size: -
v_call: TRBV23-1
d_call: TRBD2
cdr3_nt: TGCGCCAGCAGTCAATCTACTAGCGGACCCCAAGAGACCCAGTACTTC
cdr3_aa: CASSQSTSGPQETQYF

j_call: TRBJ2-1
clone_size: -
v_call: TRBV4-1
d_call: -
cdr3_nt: TGCGCCAGCAGCCATCAAGGACAAGACAATGAGCAGTTCTTC
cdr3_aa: CASSHQGQDNEQFF

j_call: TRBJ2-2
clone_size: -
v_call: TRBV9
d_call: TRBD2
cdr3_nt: TGTGCCAGCACCCTAAGCGGGACTAGCAACACCGGGGAGCTGTTTTTT
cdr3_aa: CASTLSGTSNTGELFF

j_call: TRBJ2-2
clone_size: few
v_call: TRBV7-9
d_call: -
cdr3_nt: TGTTCCAGCAGCTTGGGGGCCACGAACACCGGGGAGCTGTTTTTT
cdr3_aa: CSSSLGATNTGELFF

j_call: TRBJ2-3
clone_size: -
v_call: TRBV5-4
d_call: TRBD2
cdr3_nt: TGTGCCAGCAGCTTGAGAATAGCGGGGGGAGCAGATACGCAGTATTTT
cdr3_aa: CASSLRIAGGADTQYF

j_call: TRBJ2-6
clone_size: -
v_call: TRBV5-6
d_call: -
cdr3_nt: TGTGCCAGCAGCTTGGATCGGGGGACCGGGGCCAACGTCCTGACTTTC
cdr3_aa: CASSLDRGTGANVLTF

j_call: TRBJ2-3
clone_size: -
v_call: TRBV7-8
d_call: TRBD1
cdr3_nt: TGTGCCAGCAGACTCCGGTGGGACAGTTCTAGCACAGATACGCAGTATTTT
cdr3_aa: CASRLRWDSSSTDTQYF

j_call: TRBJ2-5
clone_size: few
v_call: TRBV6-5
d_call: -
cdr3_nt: TGTGCCAGTAGCCGAGAGGTCCGTTACCAAGAGACCCAGTACTTC
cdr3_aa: CASSREVRYQETQYF

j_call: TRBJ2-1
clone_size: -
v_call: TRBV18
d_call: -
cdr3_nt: TGTGCCAGCTCACCATCAGCGGATCTCTACAATGAGCAGTTCTTC
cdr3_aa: CASSPSADLYNEQFF

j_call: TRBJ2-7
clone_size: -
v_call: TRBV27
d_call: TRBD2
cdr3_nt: TGTGCCAGCAGAACCATAGCGGGGGTGTCCTACGAGCAGTACTTC
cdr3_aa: CASRTIAGVSYEQYF

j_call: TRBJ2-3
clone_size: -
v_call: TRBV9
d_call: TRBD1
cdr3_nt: TGTGCCAGCAGCGTTTACAGGGGGAGTAGCACAGATACGCAGTATTTT
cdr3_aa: CASSVYRGSSTDTQYF

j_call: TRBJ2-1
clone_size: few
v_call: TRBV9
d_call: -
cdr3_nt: TGTGCCAGCAGCGTCGGAGGGGCGCCTGGTCTGGGCTACAATGAGCAGTTCTTC
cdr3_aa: CASSVGGAPGLGYNEQFF

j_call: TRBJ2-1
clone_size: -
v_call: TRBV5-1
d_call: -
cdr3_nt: TGCGCCAGCAGCTTGGGACAAAGCTCCTACAATGAGCAGTTCTTC
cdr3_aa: CASSLGQSSYNEQFF